The present entry profiles one T cell receptor (beta chain) with its context. Its antigen is still unknown. Base-call qualities are not available, and no considerably larger clone is one nucleotide away. This entry is derived from a study. Spanning cysteine to phenylalanine, the CDR3 consists of 14 amino acids. CDR3 DNA only is kept here, 42 bases in frame from base 1. V drops 1 base and J drops 7 bases, leaving 9 bases in between. Via the germline V gene, CDR1 is KGHDR and CDR2 SFDVKD. For sequencing, an Illumina MiSeq was employed. TCRdb ran its own pipeline on the public reads, namely fastp trimming at Q25 and MiXCR clone calling, and kept in-frame beta chains. Records with the same CDR3 protein are collapsed into one entry carrying the most frequent genes and DNA. The sample table shows approximately 4,300 distinct CDR3 sequences, and about 11% are seen once. Of the sample, approximately 13% falls within the top ten clones.

Sequencing was carried out using CD4+ T cells from synovial fluid. The V and J genes are TRBV24-1 and TRBJ2-2, with no confident D gene call. This TCR came from a human donor with rheumatoid arthritis. The nucleotide sequence reads TGTGCCACCAGTGATTTCGCCCACAACGGGGAGCTGTTTTTT. This yields the protein CATSDFAHNGELFF.